The next 12 T cell receptor beta chains were all read from a single sample in a study of blood T cell repertoires in COVID-19 (TCRdb year 2020). Receptor libraries were prepared by the immunoSEQ multiplex PCR assay. TCRdb mirrors the immuneACCESS table, restricted to in-frame sequences. Some clones are absent from its copies; in checked studies, under half trace to an unresolved V gene, and the reason for the others is unknown. For this sample the table gives about 130,000 clones, of which 75% to 90% were detected only once. Of the sample, about 4.4% is held by the ten largest clones. Material: peripheral blood. The receptors stem from a man aged 55 to 69 with COVID-19, enrolled during active disease.

CDR3 sequence (DNA): TGTGCCAGCAGTTCCAGAATCTCCTATAATTCACCCCTCCACTTT. Translated: CASSSRISYNSPLHF. V gene TRBV27 combines with J gene TRBJ1-6; D uncertain. V lost 4 bases and J lost 0, with 7 bases in between. Germline CDR1 MNHEY, CDR2 SMNVEV (reference sequence). The CDR3 is made up of 15 amino acids.

This clone appeared once. The gene calls are TRBV4-3 and TRBJ1-5; D call uncertain. Germline CDR1 is LGHNA and CDR2 is YSLEER. Deletions cut 0 bases from V and 7 bases from J, with 7 bases between. This CDR3 has 13 residues. The CDR3 sequence is CASSQDRGQPQHF. In DNA form, the CDR3 reads TGCGCCAGCAGCCAAGATCGAGGGCAGCCCCAGCATTTT.

This clone was observed a few times. This chain joins TRBV7-6 and TRBJ1-5; 7 positions match TRBD1. The CDR3 extends over 17 amino acids. V shed 1 base and J 3 bases; nucleotides not matched to a gene: 9. CDR1 and CDR2 from the germline V gene are SGHVS and FNYEAQ. The CDR3 sequence: CASSLESTGSPNQPQHF. DNA of the CDR3: TGTGCCAGCAGCTTAGAGTCGACAGGGTCTCCCAATCAGCCCCAGCATTTT.

The table lists this clone with a count of one. The CDR3 protein is CSVGDMNTEAFF. CDR3 bases: TGCAGCGTTGGAGACATGAACACTGAAGCTTTCTTT. V is TRBV29-1 and J is TRBJ1-1, with D uncertain. CDR1 SQVTM and CDR2 ANQGSEA come from the germline V gene. Trimming shortened V by 4 bases and J by 0 bases, and 6 bases separated the two germline ends. There are 12 residues in the CDR3.

The genes are TRBV9 and TRBJ1-2, with TRBD1 as a possible D gene (6 bases). The CDR3 extends over 15 amino acids. V shed 4 bases and J shed 2 bases, with 15 bases lying between them. Germline CDR1 reads SGDLS; CDR2 reads YYNGEE. This CDR3 reads CASSPQGRGNYGYTF. The CDR3 DNA sequence: TGTGCCAGCAGCCCCCAGGGAAGGGGGAACTATGGCTACACCTTC. The entire variable domain, with the rest obtained from reference TRBV9 and TRBJ1-2, is as follows: DSGVTQTPKHLITATGQRVTLRCSPRSGDLSVYWYQQSLDQGLQFLIQYYNGEERAKGNILERFSAQQFPDLHSELNLSSLELGDSALYFCASSPQGRGNYGYTFGSGTRLTVV.

In its sample, this clone was seen a few times. The same CDR3 also results from other DNA sequences found in this sample. This sequence joins TRBV28 and TRBJ1-1; D ambiguous. This CDR3 contains 10 residues. Germline V lookup: CDR1 MDHEN, CDR2 SYDVKM. V was pared by 8 bases and J by 6 bases, with 7 bases between. CDR3 sequence: CASSRAEAFF. DNA for the CDR3: TGTGCCAGCTCTCGGGCTGAAGCTTTCTTT.

The chain combines TRBV10-1 with TRBJ2-2; the D gene is possibly TRBD1 (6 bases). Trimming removed 6 bases from V and 0 bases from J, with 8 bases in between. CDR1 WNHNN and CDR2 SYGVQD come from the germline V gene (reference sequence). The CDR3 spans 14 residues. The CDR3 sequence is CASRGQANTGELFF. The CDR3 bases are TGCGCCAGCAGGGGACAAGCGAACACCGGGGAGCTGTTTTTT.

This chain links TRBV2 with TRBJ1-4, with 8 bases fitting TRBD1. Germline V gene lookup returns CDR1 SNHLY and CDR2 FYNNEI. V shed 5 bases, J shed 8 bases, and the junction held 7 bases outside the gene matches. The CDR3 runs to 14 residues. The CDR3 DNA reads as TGTGCCAGCAGTTCCCGGGACAGGCGCGAAAAACTGTTTTTT. Residues: CASSSRDRREKLFF.

The chain couples TRBV6-2 or TRBV6-3 to TRBJ1-5; a possible D gene is TRBD1 (5 bases). Germline V gene lookup returns CDR1 MNHEY and CDR2 SVGEGT. Trimming cost V 5 bases and J 0 bases, with 11 bases left between them. The CDR3 is 15 amino acids. CDR3 sequence: CASSHTGDSNQPQHF. CDR3 coding DNA: TGTGCCAGCAGTCATACAGGAGATAGCAATCAGCCCCAGCATTTT.

The chain couples TRBV5-4 to TRBJ2-3; perhaps TRBD2 as D (6 bases). The CDR3 contains 15 residues. The germline V and J ends were trimmed by 0 bases and 4 bases, with 12 bases remaining between them. CDR1 and CDR2 (germline): SGHNT, YYREEE (reference sequence). CDR3 DNA sequence: TGTGCCAGCAGCTTGGTTGGCAGGGAGGCAGATACGCAGTATTTT. Residues: CASSLVGREADTQYF.

This chain links TRBV18 with TRBJ1-1; D is possibly TRBD1 (5 bases). Trimming shortened V by 5 bases and J by 0 bases, and 10 bases separated the two germline ends. The CDR3 has 14 residues. In germline, CDR1 is KGHSH, CDR2 LQKENI. The CDR3 nucleotides are TGTGCCAGCTCAACTCAGGGCATGAACACTGAAGCTTTCTTT. Residues: CASSTQGMNTEAFF.

The chain is built from TRBV5-5 and TRBJ1-6, with D unclear. V lost 3 bases to trimming and J lost 6 bases, with 13 bases between them. CDR3 length: 15 residues. Germline lookup yields CDR1 SGHKS and CDR2 YYEKEE (reference sequence). In DNA form, the CDR3 reads TGTGCCAGCAGCTCGGTGGGCCAAATTAATTCACCCCTCCACTTT. Translating gives CASSSVGQINSPLHF.